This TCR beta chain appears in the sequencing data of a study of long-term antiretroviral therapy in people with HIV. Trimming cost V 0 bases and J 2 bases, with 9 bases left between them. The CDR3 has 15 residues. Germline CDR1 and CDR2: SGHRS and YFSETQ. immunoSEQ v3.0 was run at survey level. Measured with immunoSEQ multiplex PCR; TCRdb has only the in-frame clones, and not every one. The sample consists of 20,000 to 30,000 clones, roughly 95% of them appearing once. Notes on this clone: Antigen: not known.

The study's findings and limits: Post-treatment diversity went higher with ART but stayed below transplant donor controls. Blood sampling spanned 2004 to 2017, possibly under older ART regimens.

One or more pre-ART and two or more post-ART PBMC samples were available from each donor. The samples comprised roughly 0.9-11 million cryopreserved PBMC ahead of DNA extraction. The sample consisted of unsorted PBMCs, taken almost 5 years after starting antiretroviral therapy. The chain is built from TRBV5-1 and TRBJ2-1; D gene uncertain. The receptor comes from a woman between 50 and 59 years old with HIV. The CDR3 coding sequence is TGCGCCAGCAGCTTGGCACTTTCTACCTACAATGAGCAGTTCTTC. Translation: CASSLALSTYNEQFF.